One sample yielded the 20 T cell receptor beta chains listed below, sequenced in a study of vaccination effects on CD4 cells after COVID-19. Antigen specificity for these receptors is unknown. Only in-frame clones appear in the TCRdb table, and some are missing; sequencing was by immunoSEQ multiplex PCR. The sample holds about 64,000 clones, 75% to 85% seen once. Viral peptide pool expansion of antigen-specific CD4+ T cells preceded sequencing in the ViraFEST assay. It was after 10 days of culture that CD4+ T cells were isolated. Each person got two doses of an mRNA SARS-CoV-2 vaccine, BNT162b2 or mRNA-1273. This material consisted of CD4+ T cells from PBMCs cultured with HCoV-OC43 spike peptides, taken after COVID-19 vaccination. Subset specified: HCoV-OC43 spike overlapping peptide pool stimulation. All receptors come from a human donor who received a COVID-19 vaccine.

The chain links TRBV5-6 to TRBJ1-1, with 8 bases identical to TRBD1. Germline loops: CDR1 SGHDT, CDR2 YYEEEE. The CDR3 length is 17 residues. With 4 bases clipped from V and 1 base from J, the junction kept 12 bases outside the gene matches. This CDR3 is CASSLGGTGRPNTEAFF. The CDR3 region has the DNA TGTGCCAGCAGCCTAGGTGGGACAGGCCGCCCGAACACTGAAGCTTTCTTT. Complete variable domain (other parts from reference TRBV5-6 and TRBJ1-1): DAGVTQSPTHLIKTRGQQVTLRCSPKSGHDTVSWYQQALGQGPQFIFQYYEEEERQRGNFPDRFSGHQFPNYSSELNVNALLLGDSALYLCASSLGGTGRPNTEAFFGQGTRLTVV.

This chain connects TRBV10-1 to TRBJ2-3, with D possibly being TRBD2 (7 bases). Germline-derived CDR1 and CDR2 are WNHNN and SYGVQD (reference sequence). Trimming removed 3 bases from V and 7 bases from J, with 23 bases in between. This CDR3 spans 17 amino acids. The CDR3: CASSESLGGAERNTQYF. CDR3 nucleotide sequence: TGCGCCAGCAGTGAATCCCTTGGGGGGGCCGAACGAAATACGCAGTATTTT.

This clone was seen once. The chain has TRBV4-1 and TRBJ1-2; possible D gene TRBD1, 6 bases. Trimming pared 3 bases from V and 2 bases from J, leaving 10 bases between. Germline V gene lookup returns CDR1 MGHRA and CDR2 YSYEKL. This CDR3 comprises 14 residues. Written as DNA, the CDR3 is TGCGCCAGCAGCCACTCGACAGGCAACTATGGCTACACCTTC. Protein sequence: CASSHSTGNYGYTF.

V and J are TRBV6-5 and TRBJ1-2; 9 bases align to TRBD1. J was trimmed by 6 bases and V by 8 bases; bases with no gene match: 10. CDR1 is MNHEY and CDR2 is SVGAGI in the germline V gene. The CDR3 contains 14 residues. The CDR3 sequence: CASWKQGAVNGYTF. CDR3 bases: TGTGCCAGCTGGAAACAGGGGGCGGTCAATGGCTACACCTTC.

This chain joins TRBV9 and TRBJ1-6; TRBD1 matches at 9 bases. This CDR3 has 18 amino acids. J gave up 12 bases and V 4 bases, and 20 bases lay outside the gene matches. In germline, CDR1 is SGDLS, CDR2 YYNGEE. The CDR3 protein is CASSPEYDRGRTGEPLHF. DNA for the CDR3: TGTGCCAGCAGCCCTGAATATGACAGGGGGAGAACTGGGGAACCCCTCCACTTT.

J is TRBJ1-5 and V is TRBV6-1; D ambiguous. The germline V gene encodes CDR1 MNHNS and CDR2 SASEGT. The CDR3 is 15 residues long. The ends were cut back, 3 bases at V and 9 bases at J, with 18 bases in the middle. CDR3 protein: CASSDDLDPVRPQHF. The CDR3, as DNA: TGTGCCAGCAGTGATGATCTGGACCCTGTGCGGCCCCAGCATTTT.

The V gene is TRBV7-2, the J gene TRBJ1-5, with D unresolved. The CDR3 totals 14 residues. CDR1 and CDR2 from the germline V gene are SGHTA and FQGNSA. V shed 0 bases and J shed 4 bases, with 7 bases lying between them. The CDR3 sequence: CASSLAGDNQPQHF. As DNA, the CDR3 is TGTGCCAGCAGCTTAGCGGGTGATAATCAGCCCCAGCATTTT.

The CDR3 sequence is CASSHDRNTEAFF. DNA for the CDR3: TGTGCCAGCAGCCACGACAGGAACACTGAAGCTTTCTTT. V usage is TRBV14 and J usage is TRBJ1-1; D perhaps matches TRBD1 (5 bases). Germline assignment: CDR1 SGHDN and CDR2 FVKESK. This CDR3 is 13 amino acids long. Trimming stripped 3 bases from V and 1 base from J, with 6 bases between. Using reference TRBV14 and TRBJ1-1 for the parts outside the CDR3, the full variable domain is EAGVTQFPSHSVIEKGQTVTLRCDPISGHDNLYWYRRVMGKEIKFLLHFVKESKQDESGMPNNRFLAERTGGTYSTLKVQPAELEDSGVYFCASSHDRNTEAFFGQGTRLTVV.

This clone has just a few counts. The chain couples TRBV6-6 to TRBJ1-2; D is ambiguous. Trimming pared 4 bases from V and 3 bases from J, leaving 9 bases between. The CDR3 extends over 13 amino acids. Germline assignment: CDR1 MNHNY and CDR2 SVGAGI (reference sequence). The CDR3 loop reads CASSLTADYGYTF. CDR3 DNA sequence: TGTGCCAGCAGTTTAACAGCCGACTATGGCTACACCTTC.

CDR3 bases: TGCGCCAGCAGCTTGGTAGGGACCGCCAGGAATGAGCAGTTCTTC. Amino acid sequence: CASSLVGTARNEQFF. This chain joins TRBV5-1 and TRBJ2-1; D is tentatively TRBD1 or TRBD2 (5 bases each). V gave up 0 bases and J gave up 7 bases, with 14 bases separating them. The CDR3 runs to 15 residues. The germline CDR1 and CDR2 sequences are SGHRS and YFSETQ.

This clone was recorded once. The chain uses TRBV10-3 and TRBJ2-3; TRBD1 agrees at 7 bases. The germline CDR1 and CDR2 sequences are ENHRY and SYGVKD. The CDR3 consists of 12 residues. J lost 6 bases, V lost 4 bases, and 1 base had no gene match. The CDR3 loop is CAISAGQDTQYF. The CDR3, as DNA: TGTGCCATCAGTGCGGGACAGGATACGCAGTATTTT.

The V and J genes are TRBV6-4 and TRBJ2-1, with 9 bases aligning to TRBD1. Germline CDR1 is MRHNA and CDR2 is SNTAGT. The CDR3 loop spans 14 amino acids. The V gene end was trimmed by 6 bases and the J gene end by 4 bases; junction bases not matched to a gene: 4. This CDR3 reads CASRTGTGYNEQFF. The CDR3 DNA reads as TGTGCCAGCAGAACCGGGACAGGGTACAATGAGCAGTTCTTC.

The genes are TRBV5-6 and TRBJ2-5, with D perhaps TRBD2 (6 bases). The CDR3 extends over 14 amino acids. Germline CDR1 and CDR2: SGHDT and YYEEEE. Trimming removed 5 bases at V and 1 base at J, with 12 bases between. The CDR3 DNA sequence: TGTGCCAGCAGTTTGCCCGGGGGCCAAGAGACCCAGTACTTC. It yields the protein CASSLPGGQETQYF.

This clone was seen just once. This chain connects TRBV29-1 to TRBJ2-1; D not resolved. Germline V gene data show CDR1 as SQVTM and CDR2 as ANQGSEA. This CDR3 has 14 amino acids. The ends were cut back, 4 bases at V and 0 bases at J, with 10 bases in the middle. This chain's CDR3 is CSVAPPSSYNEQFF. The CDR3 nucleotides are TGCAGCGTTGCCCCCCCGAGCTCCTACAATGAGCAGTTCTTC.

CDR3 region: CAGRGGSYNSPLHF. Written as DNA, the CDR3 is TGTGCCGGCCGAGGGGGATCCTATAATTCACCCCTCCACTTT. The genes are TRBV28 and TRBJ1-6, with a tentative D call TRBD1 (6 bases). CDR1 and CDR2 (germline): MDHEN, SYDVKM. The V and J ends lost 11 bases and 1 base respectively, with 12 bases between them. This CDR3 has 14 residues. The whole variable domain, remainder taken from reference TRBV28 and TRBJ1-6, is DVKVTQSSRYLVKRTGEKVFLECVQDMDHENMFWYRQDPGLGLRLIYFSYDVKMKEKGDIPEGYSVSREKKERFSLILESASTNQTSMYLCAGRGGSYNSPLHFGNGTRLTVT.

The chain links TRBV19 to TRBJ2-1; maybe TRBD1 (6 bases). The V gene lost 6 bases and the J gene lost 6 bases, with 18 bases spanning the gap. The germline gives CDR1 LNHDA, CDR2 SQIVND (reference sequence). There are 15 residues in the CDR3. The CDR3, as DNA: TGTGCCAGTAGGACCCCGGGACAAGTAGCCAATGAGCAGTTCTTC. This codes for CASRTPGQVANEQFF.

The chain recombines TRBV4-1 with TRBJ2-1, with TRBD1 as a possible D gene (6 bases). This CDR3 has 18 residues. Germline CDR1 MGHRA, CDR2 YSYEKL. The V and J ends lost 1 base and 7 bases respectively, with 23 bases between them. CDR3 residues: CASSQVDVRRWGRNEQFF. The CDR3 nucleotides read TGCGCCAGCAGCCAAGTCGACGTTAGACGTTGGGGGCGGAATGAGCAGTTCTTC.

The chain links TRBV6-5 to TRBJ2-7; a weak D match, TRBD1 (5 bases). This CDR3 region has 16 residues. V shed 0 bases and J shed 1 base, with 13 bases lying between them. The germline V gene encodes CDR1 MNHEY and CDR2 SVGAGI. Here the CDR3 reads CASSYSSGHPSYEQYV. The DNA of the CDR3 is TGTGCCAGCAGTTACTCATCAGGGCACCCTTCCTACGAGCAGTACGTC.

The chain joins TRBV7-9 to TRBJ2-3; no firm D call. The V end was cut by 3 bases, the J end by 5 bases, with 6 bases between. In germline, CDR1 is SEHNR, CDR2 FQNEAQ (reference sequence). This CDR3 has 12 residues. The CDR3 bases are TGTGCCAGCAGCTTTCAAGGAGATACGCAGTATTTT. Translated: CASSFQGDTQYF.

The chain joins TRBV6-1 to TRBJ2-7; D might be TRBD1 (6 bases). CDR3 length: 16 amino acids. V lost 4 bases and J 3 bases, leaving 19 bases between the germline ends. In germline, CDR1 is MNHNS, CDR2 SASEGT. In DNA, the CDR3 is TGTGCCAGCAGTGGCCGGGACACCTTACTTTACTACGAGCAGTACGTC. Translation gives CASSGRDTLLYYEQYV.